These 2 T cell receptor beta chains originate from one sample sequenced in a study of T cell responses to AZD1222 COVID-19 vaccine (dated by TCRdb to the early 2020s). Per the publication, the time point label means: baseline before first vaccination. Libraries were made using the immunoSEQ multiplex PCR assay. Here the immuneACCESS table is served through TCRdb, limited to in-frame sequences with V and J called. Missing clones are a known gap in these copies; in checked studies unresolved V genes cover under half, and the rest lacks a known reason. The sample table contains some 130,000 clones; only one count was recorded for roughly nine tenths of them. The top ten hold roughly 6.3% of the sample. Sequencing was performed on peripheral blood, taken on day 0 of AZD1222 vaccination. These TCRs come from an adult in good health.

The gene calls are TRBV11-3 and TRBJ2-1, with D perhaps matching TRBD2 (5 bases). The germline gives CDR1 SGHNT, CDR2 YENEEA. V lost 5 bases and J lost 10, with 15 bases in between. This CDR3 is built from 13 residues. The CDR3 loop is CASSQDFAKEQFF. The CDR3 coding sequence is TGTGCCAGCAGCCAGGACTTCGCAAAAGAGCAGTTCTTC.

The chain carries TRBV4-1 and TRBJ1-5; D is perhaps TRBD1 (6 bases). This CDR3 is built from 19 residues. The germline V and J ends were trimmed by 1 base and 1 base, with 20 bases remaining between them. CDR1 is MGHRA and CDR2 is YSYEKL in the germline V gene. The CDR3 protein is CASSQGPLRGSGSNQPQHF. The CDR3 coding sequence is TGCGCCAGCAGCCAAGGCCCACTCAGGGGTTCGGGGAGCAATCAGCCCCAGCATTTT.